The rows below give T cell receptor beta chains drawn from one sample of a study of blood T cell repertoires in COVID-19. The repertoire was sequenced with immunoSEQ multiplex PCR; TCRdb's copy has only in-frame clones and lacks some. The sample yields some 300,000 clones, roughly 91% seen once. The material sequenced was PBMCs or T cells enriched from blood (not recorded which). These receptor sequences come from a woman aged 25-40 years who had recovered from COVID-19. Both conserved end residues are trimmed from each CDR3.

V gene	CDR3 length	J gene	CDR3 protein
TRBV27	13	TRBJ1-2	ASSYDQRRTYGYT
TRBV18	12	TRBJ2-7	ASSPPDRTLEQY
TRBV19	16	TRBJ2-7	ASSKSSSGRSESYEQY
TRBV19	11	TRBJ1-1	ASSQLGSTEAF
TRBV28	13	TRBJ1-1	ASSAPGLSRTEAF
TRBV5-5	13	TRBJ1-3	ASSQITVTGNTIY
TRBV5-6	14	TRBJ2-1	ASSWGMGQNYNEQF
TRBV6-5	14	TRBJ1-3	ASSYSADPSGNTIY
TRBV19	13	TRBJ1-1	ASSIGTGYGTEAF
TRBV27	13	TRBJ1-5	ASSFGGSSNQPQH
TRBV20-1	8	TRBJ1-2	SASDYGYT
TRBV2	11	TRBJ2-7	ASSENPGLEQY
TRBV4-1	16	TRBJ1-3	ASSQVGTGRSSGNTIY
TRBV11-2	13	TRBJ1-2	ASSLGKGQIYGYT
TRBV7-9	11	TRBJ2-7	ASSSSGSYEQY
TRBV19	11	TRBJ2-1	ASSMRGYNEQF
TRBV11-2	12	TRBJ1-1	ASSLSGGITEAF
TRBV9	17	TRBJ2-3	ASSAGRASGSVSTDTQY
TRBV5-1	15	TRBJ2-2	ASSLKTSGRFSGELF
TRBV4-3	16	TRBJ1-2	ASSQDLPAGGQNYGYT
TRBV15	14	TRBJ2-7	ATSKGQGAKTYEQY
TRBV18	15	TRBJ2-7	ASSPSAPGQGGFEQY
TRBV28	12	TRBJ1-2	ASRKQGAIYGYT
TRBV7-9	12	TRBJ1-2	ASSFGDRPDGYT
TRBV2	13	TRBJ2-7	ASGPLVDRGHEQY
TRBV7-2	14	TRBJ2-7	ASSLEYRGGTYEQY
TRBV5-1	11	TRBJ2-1	ASSLGANNEQF